This record looks at one T cell receptor beta chain sequence and its context. This entry is derived from a study of T cell responses to AZD1222 COVID-19 vaccine. Using immunoSEQ multiplex PCR, the repertoire was profiled, and TCRdb retains in-frame clones only, with some absent. The sample records over 85,000 clones, around 81% being singletons. The CDR3 runs 15 residues. The V end lost 5 bases, the J end lost 1 base, and 11 bases lay between the germline ends. Per the germline V gene, CDR1 is SGHTA and CDR2 is FQGTGA. V usage is TRBV7-3 and J usage is TRBJ2-2; no clear D gene. The material sequenced was peripheral blood, taken on day 0 of AZD1222 vaccination. This sequence was found in an adult in good health. The CDR3 here is CASSPTIMNTGELFF. DNA of the CDR3: TGTGCCAGCAGCCCCACCATCATGAACACCGGGGAGCTGTTTTTT. Full variable domain (rest looked up from reference TRBV7-3 and TRBJ2-2): GAGVSQTPSNKVTEKGKYVELRCDPISGHTALYWYRQSLGQGPEFLIYFQGTGAADDSGLPNDRFFAVRPEGSVSTLKIQRTERGDSAVYLCASSPTIMNTGELFFGEGSRLTVL.